This TCR beta chain stems from a study of T cell responses to AZD1222 COVID-19 vaccine. The table came from immunoSEQ multiplex PCR; TCRdb's copy has only in-frame clones and leaves some out. The data contain about 120,000 clones, 90% to 95% of them singletons. The CDR3 extends over 13 amino acids. V gave up 3 bases and J gave up 5 bases, with 10 bases separating them. Germline V gene sequence: CDR1 SNHLY, CDR2 FYNNEI. Source: peripheral blood, taken 28 days after the second AZD1222 dose. The sequence was collected from an adult who received the AZD1222 COVID-19 vaccine. V usage is TRBV2 and J usage is TRBJ1-2; D not resolved. Written as DNA, the CDR3 is TGTGCCAGCAGTGAGAACAGTTTTTATGGCTACACCTTC. This sequence encodes CASSENSFYGYTF.